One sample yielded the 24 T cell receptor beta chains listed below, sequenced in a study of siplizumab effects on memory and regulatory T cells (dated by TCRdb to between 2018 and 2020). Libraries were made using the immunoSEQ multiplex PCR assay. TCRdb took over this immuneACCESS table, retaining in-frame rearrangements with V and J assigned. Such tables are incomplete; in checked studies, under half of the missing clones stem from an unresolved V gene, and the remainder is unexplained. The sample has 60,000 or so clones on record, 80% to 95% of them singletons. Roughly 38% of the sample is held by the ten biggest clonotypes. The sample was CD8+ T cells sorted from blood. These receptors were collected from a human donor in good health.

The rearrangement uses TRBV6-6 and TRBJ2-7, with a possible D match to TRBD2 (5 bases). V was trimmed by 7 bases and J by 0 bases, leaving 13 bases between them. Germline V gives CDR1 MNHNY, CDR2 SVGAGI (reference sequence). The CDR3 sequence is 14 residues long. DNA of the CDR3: TGTGCCAGCACCGACTTTACTAGCTCCTACGAGCAGTACTTC. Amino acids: CASTDFTSSYEQYF.

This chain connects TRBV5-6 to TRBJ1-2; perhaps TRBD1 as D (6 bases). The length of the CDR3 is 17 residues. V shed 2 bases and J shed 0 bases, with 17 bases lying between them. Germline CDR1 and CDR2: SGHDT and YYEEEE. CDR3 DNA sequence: TGTGCCAGCAGCTTTAGGGACACTGGCCATGCTAACTATGGCTACACCTTC. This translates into CASSFRDTGHANYGYTF. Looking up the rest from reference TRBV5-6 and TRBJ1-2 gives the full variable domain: DAGVTQSPTHLIKTRGQQVTLRCSPKSGHDTVSWYQQALGQGPQFIFQYYEEEERQRGNFPDRFSGHQFPNYSSELNVNALLLGDSALYLCASSFRDTGHANYGYTFGSGTRLTVV.

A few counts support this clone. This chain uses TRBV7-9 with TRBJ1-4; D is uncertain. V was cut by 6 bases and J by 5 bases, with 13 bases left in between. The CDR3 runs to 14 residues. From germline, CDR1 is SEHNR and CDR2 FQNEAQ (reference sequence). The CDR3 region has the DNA TGTGCCAGCAGGCAGGCCCATTCGAATGAAAAACTGTTTTTT. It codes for CASRQAHSNEKLFF.

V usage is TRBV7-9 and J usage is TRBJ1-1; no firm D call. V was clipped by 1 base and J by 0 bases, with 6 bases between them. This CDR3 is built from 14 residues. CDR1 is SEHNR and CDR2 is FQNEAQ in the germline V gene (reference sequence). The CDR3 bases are TGTGCCAGCAGCTTAGAACCGCTGAACACTGAAGCTTTCTTT. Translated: CASSLEPLNTEAFF.

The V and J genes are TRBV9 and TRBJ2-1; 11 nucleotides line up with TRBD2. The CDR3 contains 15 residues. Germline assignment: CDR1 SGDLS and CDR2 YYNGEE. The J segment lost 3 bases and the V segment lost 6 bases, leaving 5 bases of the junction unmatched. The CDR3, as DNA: TGTGCCAGCACGACCGGGACTAGCGGCTACAATGAGCAGTTCTTC. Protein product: CASTTGTSGYNEQFF.

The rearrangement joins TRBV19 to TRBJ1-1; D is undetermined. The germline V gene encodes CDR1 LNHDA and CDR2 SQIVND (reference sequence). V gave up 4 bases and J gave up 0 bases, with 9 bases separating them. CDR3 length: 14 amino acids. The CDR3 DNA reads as TGTGCCAGTAGTAACGCCAGCCTGAACACTGAAGCTTTCTTT. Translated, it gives CASSNASLNTEAFF.

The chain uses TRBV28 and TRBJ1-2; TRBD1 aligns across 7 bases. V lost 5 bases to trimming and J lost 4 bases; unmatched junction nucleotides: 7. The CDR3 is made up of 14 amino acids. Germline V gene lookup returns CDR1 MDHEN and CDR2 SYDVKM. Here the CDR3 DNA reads TGTGCCAGCAGTCCCGAGACAGGGATCTATGGCTACACCTTC. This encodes CASSPETGIYGYTF.

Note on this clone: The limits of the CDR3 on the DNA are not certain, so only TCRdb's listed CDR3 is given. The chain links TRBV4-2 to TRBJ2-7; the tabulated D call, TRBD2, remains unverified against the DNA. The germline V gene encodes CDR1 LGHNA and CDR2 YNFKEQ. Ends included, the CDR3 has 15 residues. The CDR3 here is CASSLGFGSGSGRYF.

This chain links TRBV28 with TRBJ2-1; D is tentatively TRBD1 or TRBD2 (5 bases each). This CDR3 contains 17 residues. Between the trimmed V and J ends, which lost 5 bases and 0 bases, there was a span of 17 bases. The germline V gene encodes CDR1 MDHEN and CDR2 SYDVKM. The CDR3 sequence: CASSPRAAGSSYNEQFF. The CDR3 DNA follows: TGTGCCAGCAGTCCGCGCGCGGCAGGGAGCTCCTACAATGAGCAGTTCTTC.

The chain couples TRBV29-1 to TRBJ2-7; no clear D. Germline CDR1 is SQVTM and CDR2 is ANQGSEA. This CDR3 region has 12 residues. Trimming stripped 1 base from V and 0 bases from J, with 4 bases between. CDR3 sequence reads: CSVEANSYEQYF. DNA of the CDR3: TGCAGCGTTGAAGCGAACTCCTACGAGCAGTACTTC.

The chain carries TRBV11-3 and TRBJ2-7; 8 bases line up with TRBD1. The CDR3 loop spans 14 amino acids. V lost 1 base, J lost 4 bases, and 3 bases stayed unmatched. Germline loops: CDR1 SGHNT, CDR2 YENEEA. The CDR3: CASSLADRGYEQYF. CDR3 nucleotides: TGTGCCAGCAGCTTAGCCGACAGGGGTTACGAGCAGTACTTC.

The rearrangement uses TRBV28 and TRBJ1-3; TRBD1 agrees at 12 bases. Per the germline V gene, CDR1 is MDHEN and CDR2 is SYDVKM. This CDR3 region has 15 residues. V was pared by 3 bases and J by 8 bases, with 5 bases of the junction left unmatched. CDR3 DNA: TGTGCCAGCAGTTTGCCGGGACAGGGGGCTTACACCATATATTTT. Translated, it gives CASSLPGQGAYTIYF.

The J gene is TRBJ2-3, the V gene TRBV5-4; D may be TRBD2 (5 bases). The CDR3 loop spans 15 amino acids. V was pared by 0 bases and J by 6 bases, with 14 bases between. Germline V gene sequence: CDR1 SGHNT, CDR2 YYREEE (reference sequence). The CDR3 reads CASSLVSGTFDTQYF. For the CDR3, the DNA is TGTGCCAGCAGCTTGGTCAGCGGTACCTTCGATACGCAGTATTTT.

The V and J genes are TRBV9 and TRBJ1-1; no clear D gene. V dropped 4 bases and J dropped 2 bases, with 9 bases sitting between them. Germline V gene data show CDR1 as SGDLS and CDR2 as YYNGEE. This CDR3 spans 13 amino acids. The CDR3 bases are TGTGCCAGCAGCTCGACCAGAAACACTGAAGCTTTCTTT. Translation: CASSSTRNTEAFF.

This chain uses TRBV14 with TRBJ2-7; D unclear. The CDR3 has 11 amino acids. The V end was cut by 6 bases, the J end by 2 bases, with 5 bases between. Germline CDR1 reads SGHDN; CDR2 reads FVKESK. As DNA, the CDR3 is TGTGCCAGCAGTAAAACCTACGAGCAGTACTTC. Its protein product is CASSKTYEQYF.

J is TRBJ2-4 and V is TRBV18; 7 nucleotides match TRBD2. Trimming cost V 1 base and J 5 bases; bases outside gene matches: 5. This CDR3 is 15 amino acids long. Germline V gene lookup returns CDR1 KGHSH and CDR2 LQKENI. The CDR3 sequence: CASSPRQRDENIQYF. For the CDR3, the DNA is TGTGCCAGCTCACCACGACAGCGGGATGAAAACATTCAGTACTTC.

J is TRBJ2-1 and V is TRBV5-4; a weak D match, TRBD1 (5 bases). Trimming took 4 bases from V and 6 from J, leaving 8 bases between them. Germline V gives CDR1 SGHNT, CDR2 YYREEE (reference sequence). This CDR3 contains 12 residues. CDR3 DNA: TGTGCCAGCAGCGCAGGGTCCAATGAGCAGTTCTTC. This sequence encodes CASSAGSNEQFF. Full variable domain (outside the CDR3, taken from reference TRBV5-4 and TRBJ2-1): ETGVTQSPTHLIKTRGQQVTLRCSSQSGHNTVSWYQQALGQGPQFIFQYYREEENGRGNFPPRFSGLQFPNYSSELNVNALELDDSALYLCASSAGSNEQFFGPGTRLTVL.

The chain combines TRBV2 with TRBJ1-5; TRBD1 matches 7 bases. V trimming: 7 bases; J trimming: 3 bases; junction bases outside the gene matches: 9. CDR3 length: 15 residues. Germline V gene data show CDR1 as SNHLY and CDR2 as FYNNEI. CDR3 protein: CASTTLQGNNQPQHF. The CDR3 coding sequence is TGTGCCAGCACTACGTTACAGGGGAACAATCAGCCCCAGCATTTT.

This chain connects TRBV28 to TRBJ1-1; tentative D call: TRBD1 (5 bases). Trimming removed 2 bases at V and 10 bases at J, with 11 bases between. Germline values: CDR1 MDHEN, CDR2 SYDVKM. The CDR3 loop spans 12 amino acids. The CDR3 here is CASSLVEGRAFF. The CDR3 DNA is TGTGCCAGCAGTTTAGTTGAGGGGAGAGCTTTCTTT. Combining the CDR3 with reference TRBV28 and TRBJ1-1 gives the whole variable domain DVKVTQSSRYLVKRTGEKVFLECVQDMDHENMFWYRQDPGLGLRLIYFSYDVKMKEKGDIPEGYSVSREKKERFSLILESASTNQTSMYLCASSLVEGRAFFGQGTRLTVV.

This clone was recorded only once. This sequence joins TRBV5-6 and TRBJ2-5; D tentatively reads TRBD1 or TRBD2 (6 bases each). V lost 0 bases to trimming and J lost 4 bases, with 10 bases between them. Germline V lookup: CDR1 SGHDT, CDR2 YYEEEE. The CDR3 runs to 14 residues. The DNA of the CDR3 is TGTGCCAGCAGCTTGGCCGGAGGGGGAGAGACCCAGTACTTC. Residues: CASSLAGGGETQYF.

The CDR3 nucleotides read TGTGCCAGCAGCAAGTGGCAGGGTGGCACCGGGGAGCTGTTTTTT. As protein: CASSKWQGGTGELFF. The gene calls are TRBV21-1 and TRBJ2-2; whether TRBD1, the table's D call, matches the DNA was not checked. TRBV21-1 is reported as a pseudogene. This CDR3 contains 15 residues.

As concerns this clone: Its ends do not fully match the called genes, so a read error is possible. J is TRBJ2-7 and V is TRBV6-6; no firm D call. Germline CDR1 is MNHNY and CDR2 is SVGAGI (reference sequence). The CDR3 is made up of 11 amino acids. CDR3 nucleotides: TGTGCCAGCAGTTACGAGGCCAGACCCCATTTC. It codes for CASSYEARPHF.

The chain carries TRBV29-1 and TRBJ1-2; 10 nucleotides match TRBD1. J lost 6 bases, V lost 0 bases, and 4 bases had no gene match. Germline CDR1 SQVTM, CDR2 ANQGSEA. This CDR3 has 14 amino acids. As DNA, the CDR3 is TGCAGCGTTGAAGATTGGGACAGGGGTAATGGCTACACCTTC. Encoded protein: CSVEDWDRGNGYTF.

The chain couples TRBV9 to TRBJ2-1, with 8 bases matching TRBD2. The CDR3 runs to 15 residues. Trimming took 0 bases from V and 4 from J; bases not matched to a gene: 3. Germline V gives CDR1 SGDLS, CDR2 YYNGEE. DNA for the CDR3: TGTGCCAGCAGCGTAGTTAGCGGGGCTTACAATGAGCAGTTCTTC. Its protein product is CASSVVSGAYNEQFF.